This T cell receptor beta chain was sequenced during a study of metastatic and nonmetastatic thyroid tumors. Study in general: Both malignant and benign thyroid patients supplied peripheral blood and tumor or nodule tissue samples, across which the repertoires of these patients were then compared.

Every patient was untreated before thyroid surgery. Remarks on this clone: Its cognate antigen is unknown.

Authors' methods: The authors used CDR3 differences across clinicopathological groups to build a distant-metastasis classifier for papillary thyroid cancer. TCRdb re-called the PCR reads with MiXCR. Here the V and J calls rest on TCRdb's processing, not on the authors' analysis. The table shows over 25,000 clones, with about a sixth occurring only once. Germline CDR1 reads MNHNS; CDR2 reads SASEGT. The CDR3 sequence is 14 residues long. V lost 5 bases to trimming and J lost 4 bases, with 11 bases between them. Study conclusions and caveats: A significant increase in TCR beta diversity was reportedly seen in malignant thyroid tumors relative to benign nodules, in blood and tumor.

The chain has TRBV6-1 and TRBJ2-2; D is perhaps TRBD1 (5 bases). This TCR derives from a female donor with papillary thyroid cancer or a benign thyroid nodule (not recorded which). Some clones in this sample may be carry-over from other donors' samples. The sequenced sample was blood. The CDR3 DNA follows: TGTGCCAGCAGTCGGCAGGGCGGCACCGGGGAGCTGTTTTTT. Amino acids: CASSRQGGTGELFF.